These T cell receptor beta chains were read from a single sample in a study of blood T cell repertoires in COVID-19. Assay: immunoSEQ multiplex PCR; the TCRdb copy retains only in-frame clones and omits some. Of roughly 150,000 clones listed, 65% to 85% were seen once; the top ten hold roughly 19%. The sequencing sample was made of peripheral blood. Receptors were obtained from an older woman who had recovered from COVID-19. The CDR3 runs from the conserved cysteine through the conserved F or W. D genes are given only for firm matches. The size entry is marked missing in some rows and otherwise reads once, few, many or a size class.

v_call	d_call	clone_size	j_call	cdr3_aa	cdr3_nt
TRBV30	-	-	TRBJ1-1	CAWSMRMNTEAFF	TGTGCCTGGAGTATGAGGATGAACACTGAAGCTTTCTTT
TRBV5-1	TRBD2	-	TRBJ2-2	CASSLRSGGPRTGELFF	TGCGCCAGCAGCTTGCGCAGCGGGGGGCCGCGCACCGGGGAGCTGTTTTTT
TRBV21-1	-	-	TRBJ2-1	CASSTRLSRGANNEQFF	TGTGCCAGCAGCACCCGTCTGTCGCGGGGGGCCAACAATGAGCAGTTCTTC
TRBV6-2/TRBV6-3	TRBD2	-	TRBJ2-1	CASSPRSAGPPRGFF	TGTGCCAGCAGCCCCCGATCAGCGGGACCTCCTCGGGGGTTCTTC
TRBV13	TRBD1	-	TRBJ1-2	CASSSTQGANGYTF	TGTGCCAGCAGCTCCACCCAGGGGGCCAATGGCTACACCTTC
TRBV28	-	-	TRBJ1-2	CASSFGPDGYTF	TGTGCCAGCAGTTTCGGTCCGGATGGCTACACCTTC
TRBV2	-	-	TRBJ1-5	CASSGQGQQPQHF	TGTGCCAGCAGTGGGCAGGGTCAACAGCCCCAGCATTTT
TRBV4-2	-	-	TRBJ1-1	CASSQDRGRPTEAFF	TGTGCCAGCAGCCAAGATAGGGGCCGACCCACTGAAGCTTTCTTT
TRBV27	-	-	TRBJ1-1	CASSSEGRGTEAFF	TGTGCCAGCAGTTCCGAGGGGAGGGGGACTGAAGCTTTCTTT
TRBV7-2	-	-	TRBJ1-5	CASTGSGNQPQHF	TGTGCCAGCACCGGGTCGGGGAATCAGCCCCAGCATTTT
TRBV13	-	-	TRBJ2-7	CASSLGPGRIDEQYF	TGTGCCAGCAGCTTAGGGCCAGGGAGGATCGACGAGCAGTACTTC
TRBV28	TRBD1	-	TRBJ2-7	CASTASTGGRGEQYF	TGTGCCAGCACCGCCTCGACAGGGGGCAGGGGCGAGCAGTACTTC
TRBV28	-	-	TRBJ2-7	CASTADRPHYEQYF	TGTGCCAGCACCGCTGACAGGCCCCACTACGAGCAGTACTTC
TRBV6-6	-	-	TRBJ2-7	CASSYGVASHEQYF	TGTGCCAGCAGTTACGGAGTAGCTTCCCACGAGCAGTACTTC
TRBV7-8	-	few	TRBJ2-1	CASSRGTRGALDEQFF	TGTGCCAGCTCCAGGGGGACTAGGGGGGCCTTGGATGAGCAGTTCTTC
TRBV18	-	few	TRBJ1-1	CASSPQGQAIEAFF	TGTGCCAGCTCACCACAGGGGCAGGCGATTGAAGCTTTCTTT
TRBV7-8	-	-	TRBJ2-5	CASSFGWETQYF	TGTGCCAGCAGCTTCGGTTGGGAGACCCAGTACTTC
TRBV6-5	TRBD1	once	TRBJ1-6	CASRRGTGTGFPLHF	TGTGCCAGCAGGCGGGGGACGGGGACAGGCTTCCCCCTCCACTTT
TRBV7-2	-	-	TRBJ2-5	CASSLAGYRGFARETQYF	TGTGCCAGCAGCTTAGCGGGGTATAGGGGTTTTGCGCGGGAGACCCAGTACTTC
TRBV19	TRBD1	-	TRBJ1-4	CASSTQGDREKLFF	TGTGCCAGTAGTACTCAGGGGGATCGTGAAAAACTGTTTTTT
TRBV5-1	TRBD2	-	TRBJ2-5	CASSRGLHPQETQYF	TGCGCCAGCAGCCGGGGACTACACCCTCAAGAGACCCAGTACTTC
TRBV7-3	-	-	TRBJ2-7	CASSPDRTSYEQYF	TGTGCCAGCAGCCCCGACAGGACCTCCTACGAGCAGTACTTC
TRBV6-5	TRBD2	-	TRBJ2-5	CASTPSGGEETQYF	TGTGCCAGCACCCCTAGCGGGGGGGAAGAGACCCAGTACTTC
TRBV28	-	-	TRBJ1-2	CASTPVGGGHGYTF	TGTGCCAGCACCCCGGTAGGCGGCGGGCATGGCTACACCTTC
TRBV28	-	-	TRBJ1-5	CASRPLGRSNQPQHF	TGTGCCAGCAGGCCCCTCGGGAGAAGCAATCAGCCCCAGCATTTT
TRBV6-5	TRBD1	once	TRBJ1-1	CASNTGTANTEAFF	TGTGCCAGCAACACGGGGACAGCGAACACTGAAGCTTTCTTT